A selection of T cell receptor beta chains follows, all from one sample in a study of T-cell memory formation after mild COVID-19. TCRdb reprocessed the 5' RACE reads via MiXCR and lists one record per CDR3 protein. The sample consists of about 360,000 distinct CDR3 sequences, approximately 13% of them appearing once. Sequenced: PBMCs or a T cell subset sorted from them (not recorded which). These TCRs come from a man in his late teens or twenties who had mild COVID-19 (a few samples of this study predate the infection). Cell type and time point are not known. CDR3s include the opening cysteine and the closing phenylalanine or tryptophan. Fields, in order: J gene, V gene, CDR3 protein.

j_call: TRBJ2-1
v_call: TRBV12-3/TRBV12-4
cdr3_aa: CASRFRASSYNEQFF

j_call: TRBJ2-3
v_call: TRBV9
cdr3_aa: CASSERGNTDTQYF

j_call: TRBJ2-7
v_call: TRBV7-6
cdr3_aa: CASSWGSTGNEQYF

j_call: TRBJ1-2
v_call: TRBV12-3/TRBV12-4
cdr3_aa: CASSFDGQGYYGYTF

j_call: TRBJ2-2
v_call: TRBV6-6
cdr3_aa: CASSPTPGQGAGELFF

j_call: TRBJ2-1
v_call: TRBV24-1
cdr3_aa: CATTRDGSSYNEQFF

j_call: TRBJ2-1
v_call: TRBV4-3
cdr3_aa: CASSHSTGKEQFF

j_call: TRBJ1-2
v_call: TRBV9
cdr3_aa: CASSAPGGPFNYGYTF

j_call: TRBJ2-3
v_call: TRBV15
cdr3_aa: CATSRDRADTQYF

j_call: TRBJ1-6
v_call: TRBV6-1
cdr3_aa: CASSEAVASDIANSPLHF

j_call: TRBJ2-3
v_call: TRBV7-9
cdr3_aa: CASSPTGGGDTQYF

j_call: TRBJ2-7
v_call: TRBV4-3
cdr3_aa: CASSHAKGYEQYF

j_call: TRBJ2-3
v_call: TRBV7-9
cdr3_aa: CASSLDWEDTQYF

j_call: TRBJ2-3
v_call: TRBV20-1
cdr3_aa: CSATGRFGGADTQYF

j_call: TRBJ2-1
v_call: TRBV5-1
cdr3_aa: CASSLVAVSSYNEQFF

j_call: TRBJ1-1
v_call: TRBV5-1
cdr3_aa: CASSLEPGQYWEAFF

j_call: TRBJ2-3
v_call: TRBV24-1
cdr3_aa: CATSDLPGRNTDTQYF

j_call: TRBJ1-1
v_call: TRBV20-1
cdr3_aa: CSASPYEGRRNTEAFF

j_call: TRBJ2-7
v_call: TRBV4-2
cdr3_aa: CASSQAGTGSYEQYF

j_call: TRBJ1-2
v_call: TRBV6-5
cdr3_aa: CASRNRVFHYGYTF

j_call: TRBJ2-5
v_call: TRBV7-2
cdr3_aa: CASSLRGGLETQYF

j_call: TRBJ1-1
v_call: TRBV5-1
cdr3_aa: CASSLVGGGEAFF

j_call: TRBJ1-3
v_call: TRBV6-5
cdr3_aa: CASSYSIDPSSGNTIYF

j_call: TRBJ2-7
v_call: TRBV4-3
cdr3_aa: CASSLKWPLAGLTYEQYF

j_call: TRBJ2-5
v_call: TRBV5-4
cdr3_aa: CASSLGGSGVETQYF

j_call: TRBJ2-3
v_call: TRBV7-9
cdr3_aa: CASSLVPGTDTQYF

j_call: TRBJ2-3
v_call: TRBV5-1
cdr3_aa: CASTRQGTDTQYF

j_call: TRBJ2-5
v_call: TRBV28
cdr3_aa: CASRARGRGGETQYF

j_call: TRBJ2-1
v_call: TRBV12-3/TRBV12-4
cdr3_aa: CASRSGAGAYNEQFF

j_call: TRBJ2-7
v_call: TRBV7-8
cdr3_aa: CASSLGLDSYEQYF

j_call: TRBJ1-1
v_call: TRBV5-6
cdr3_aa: CASNNGGTEAFF

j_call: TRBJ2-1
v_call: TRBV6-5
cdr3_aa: CASSTPGTSGVEQFF

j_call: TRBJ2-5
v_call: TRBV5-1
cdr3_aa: CASTGRETQYF

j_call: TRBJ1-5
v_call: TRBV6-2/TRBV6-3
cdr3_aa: CASSYWSEKYSNQPQHF

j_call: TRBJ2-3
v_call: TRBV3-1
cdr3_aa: CASSSSPFTDTQYF

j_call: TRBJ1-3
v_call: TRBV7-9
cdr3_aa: CASSLVGNRGNTIYF

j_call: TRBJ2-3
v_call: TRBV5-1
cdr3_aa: CASSLRTVTDTQYF

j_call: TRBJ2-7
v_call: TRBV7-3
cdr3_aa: CASSLLAGAYEQYF

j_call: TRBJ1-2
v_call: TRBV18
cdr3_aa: CASSPGDGGDGYTF

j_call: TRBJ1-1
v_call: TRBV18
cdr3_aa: CASSPAPQENTEAFF

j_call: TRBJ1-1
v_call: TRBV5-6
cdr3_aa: CASSLSGQSGTEAFF

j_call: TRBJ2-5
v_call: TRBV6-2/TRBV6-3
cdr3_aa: CASSYSLETQYF

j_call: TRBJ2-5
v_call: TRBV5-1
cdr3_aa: CASSLGSGGAETQYF

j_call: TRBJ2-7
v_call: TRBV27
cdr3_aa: CASSKLGEYEQYF

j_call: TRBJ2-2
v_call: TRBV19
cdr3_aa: CASSILWNTGELFF

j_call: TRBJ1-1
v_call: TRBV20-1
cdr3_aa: CSAREFKDREWNTEAFF

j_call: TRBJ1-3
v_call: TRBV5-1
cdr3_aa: CASKLGGSGNTIYF

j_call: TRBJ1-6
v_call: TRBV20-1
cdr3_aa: CSARDPAGGWSPLHF

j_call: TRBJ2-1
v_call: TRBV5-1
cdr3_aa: CASRVGLDLSVNEQFF